This T cell receptor (beta chain) is drawn from a study of response to subunit inactivated influenza vaccine. General study results and limits: Authors suggested that a seasonal influenza vaccination recruits few new T cells each time.

In its sample, this clonotype ranks as medium-sized (0.01 to 0.1%). The antigen is not known. Each CDR3 protein is one row after TCRdb ran MiXCR on the RT-PCR reads. The sample consists of fewer than 200,000 distinct CDR3 sequences, about a tenth of them appearing once. Germline assignment: CDR1 MDHEN and CDR2 SYDVKM. The CDR3 extends over 15 amino acids. Trimming cost V 5 bases and J 4 bases; bases outside gene matches: 11. This clonotype was obtained from a man aged 45-60 years who received an inactivated influenza vaccine. This sample comprised non-naive T cells sorted from PBMCs, obtained on the day of vaccination. This sequence joins TRBV28 and TRBJ2-7, with TRBD2 identical over 7 bases. The CDR3 sequence is CASSTLWRESYEQYF. The CDR3 region has the DNA TGTGCCAGCAGTACCCTTTGGCGGGAGAGTTACGAGCAGTACTTC.